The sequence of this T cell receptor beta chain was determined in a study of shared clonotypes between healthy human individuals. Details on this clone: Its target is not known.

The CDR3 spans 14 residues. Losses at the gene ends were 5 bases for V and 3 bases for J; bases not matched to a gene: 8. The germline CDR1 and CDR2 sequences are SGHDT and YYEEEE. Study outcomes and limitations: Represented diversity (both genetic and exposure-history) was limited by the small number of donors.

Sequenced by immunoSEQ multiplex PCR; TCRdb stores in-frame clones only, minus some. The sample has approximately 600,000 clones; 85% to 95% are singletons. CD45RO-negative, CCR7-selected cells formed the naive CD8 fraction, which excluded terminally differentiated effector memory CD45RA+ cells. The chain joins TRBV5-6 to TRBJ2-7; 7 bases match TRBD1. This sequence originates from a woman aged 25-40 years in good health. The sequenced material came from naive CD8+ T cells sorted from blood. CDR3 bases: TGTGCCAGCAGTTATATAGACAGGGTCTACGAGCAGTACTTC. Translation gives CASSYIDRVYEQYF.